The source of this T cell receptor beta chain is a study of T-cell reconstitution after alpha-beta-depleted transplantation in children. Unique molecular identifiers were used to barcode this TCRbeta library. TCRdb re-called the PCR reads with MiXCR, one entry per CDR3 protein. The table lists about 640,000 distinct CDR3 sequences, roughly 15% of them singletons. This receptor was taken from a human donor who donated a stem cell graft to a child with acute myeloid leukemia. Here the sequenced sample was PBMCs from the stem cell graft donor, taken from the stem cell graft.

The CDR3 loop reads CASTPTPSGGTDTQYF. In nucleotides, the CDR3 is TGTGCCAGCACTCCTACCCCTAGCGGGGGCACAGATACGCAGTATTTT. This sequence joins TRBV28 and TRBJ2-3, with 9 bases aligning to TRBD2. The CDR3 contains 16 residues. Germline assignment: CDR1 MDHEN and CDR2 SYDVKM. J lost 1 base, V lost 7 bases, and 9 bases had no gene match.